These T cell receptor beta chains were read from a single sample in a study of blood T cell repertoires in COVID-19. TCRdb keeps only in-frame clones here, not all; method: immunoSEQ multiplex PCR. The sample gives roughly 80,000 clones, 65% to 90% of which show up once; approximately 44% is in the top ten. The sample consisted of peripheral blood. The receptors were gathered from a man at least 80 years old with acute or convalescent COVID-19. CDR3s include the opening cysteine and the closing phenylalanine or tryptophan. The order of the fields is J gene, V gene, clone size, D gene, CDR3 DNA, CDR3 protein. The D gene is left open where the match is weak. Some rows mark clone size as missing; the rest say once, few, many or name a class of expanded clone.

>TRBJ2-6|TRBV7-2|-|-
TGTGCCAGCAGCTCGCCATCATGGGGAGCTGGGGCCAACGTCCTGACTTTC
CASSSPSWGAGANVLTF
>TRBJ2-6|TRBV24-1|-|-
TGTGCCACCAGTGGGGCCCCACGACCCTCTGGGGCCAACGTCCTGACTTTC
CATSGAPRPSGANVLTF
>TRBJ2-3|TRBV6-1|-|TRBD1
TGTGCCAGCAGTGACCGTGTATTGAGGACAGGGCAGAATAGGGATACGCAGTATTTT
CASSDRVLRTGQNRDTQYF
>TRBJ1-2|TRBV5-4|-|-
TGTGCCAGCACCACTCAAGCGGGACGGCCCATCGATGGCTACACCTTC
CASTTQAGRPIDGYTF
>TRBJ2-5|TRBV9|-|TRBD2
TGTGCCAGCAGCTTGGGGGGGAAAGAGACCCAGTACTTC
CASSLGGKETQYF
>TRBJ2-2|TRBV5-4|-|TRBD2
TGTGCCAGCAGCTTGGACCTGTGGACTAGCGGCACCGGGGAGCTGTTTTTT
CASSLDLWTSGTGELFF
>TRBJ2-1|TRBV9|many|TRBD2
TGTGCCAGCAGCCCATGGACTAGCGGGAGTAATGAGCAGTTCTTC
CASSPWTSGSNEQFF
>TRBJ2-2|TRBV14|-|TRBD1
TGTGCCAGCAGCCATTATAAGACAGGGGGCTTCACCGGGGAGCTGTTTTTT
CASSHYKTGGFTGELFF
>TRBJ2-3|TRBV9|-|-
TGTGCCAGCAGCGCGGGGGACGGCGAAACTATCACAGATACGCAGTATTTT
CASSAGDGETITDTQYF
>TRBJ2-1|TRBV5-1|-|TRBD1
TGCGCCAGCAGTTACAGGGGGAGCTCCTACAATGAGCAGTTCTTC
CASSYRGSSYNEQFF
>TRBJ2-1|TRBV30|-|-
TGTGCCTGGAGTGTACTTCATGAGCAGTTCTTC
CAWSVLHEQFF
>TRBJ1-1|TRBV10-3|-|-
TGTGCCATCAGTGAGTCGGGGGGGGATGGCACTGAAGCTTTCTTT
CAISESGGDGTEAFF
>TRBJ2-1|TRBV5-1|-|-
TGCGCCAGCAGCTTAGGGGTCCAGATGGACCTCAATGAGCAGTTCTTC
CASSLGVQMDLNEQFF
>TRBJ2-4|TRBV4-1|-|TRBD1
TGCGCCAGCAGCCAAGTGTCTTTTGGCAGGGGGAACATTCAGTACTTC
CASSQVSFGRGNIQYF
>TRBJ1-2|TRBV19|-|-
TGTGCCAGTAGTATCAATCTCGTGGGGGCGCGTGGCTATGGCTACACCTTC
CASSINLVGARGYGYTF
>TRBJ1-5|TRBV5-1|-|-
TGCGCCAGCAGCTTGGCTGGCCAAAGCAATCAGCCCCAGCATTTT
CASSLAGQSNQPQHF
>TRBJ2-7|TRBV18|once|TRBD2
TGTGCCAGCTCACCATGGAGTAGCGGGAAGGGGAGCGAGCAGTACTTC
CASSPWSSGKGSEQYF
>TRBJ2-4|TRBV7-2|-|-
TGTGCCAGCAGCTTAGACACCATAGCCAAAAACATTCAGTACTTC
CASSLDTIAKNIQYF
>TRBJ2-3|TRBV5-1|-|-
TGCGCCAGCAGCTTTAACGGGAATCCCGCAGATACGCAGTATTTT
CASSFNGNPADTQYF
>TRBJ2-1|TRBV15|once|TRBD2
TGTGCCACCAGCGCCCACCGGAGGACTAGCAACTACAATGAGCAGTTCTTC
CATSAHRRTSNYNEQFF
>TRBJ2-3|TRBV5-4|-|-
TGTGCCAGCAGCTACAGTAGCACAGATACGCAGTATTTT
CASSYSSTDTQYF
>TRBJ1-1|TRBV12-3/TRBV12-4|once|-
TGTGCCAGCAGTTCGGATGGCGGCACTGAAGCTTTCTTT
CASSSDGGTEAFF
>TRBJ2-7|TRBV27|-|-
TGTGCCAGCAGAGCCCGAGCGACCTTTACCGAGCAGTACTTC
CASRARATFTEQYF
>TRBJ1-2|TRBV6-5|-|-
TGTGCCAGCATTGGACTGCAGGGCTACACCTTC
CASIGLQGYTF
>TRBJ1-2|TRBV2|-|-
TGTGCCAGCAGTGAACAAGAGAACTATGGTTACACCTTC
CASSEQENYGYTF
>TRBJ1-4|TRBV18|-|-
TGTGCCAGCTCACCACTAGCAACTAATGAAAAACTGTTTTTT
CASSPLATNEKLFF
>TRBJ2-1|TRBV28|-|-
TGTGCCAGCAGTTTAGGCGAGCAGTTCTTC
CASSLGEQFF
>TRBJ2-1|TRBV25-1|-|TRBD2
TGTGCCAGCAGTGAATTCAGACTAGCGGGAGTCTACAATGAGCAGTTCTTC
CASSEFRLAGVYNEQFF
>TRBJ1-5|TRBV6-1|few|-
TGTGCCAGCAGTGATGTGACCGGCGGGCAGCCCCAGCATTTT
CASSDVTGGQPQHF
>TRBJ1-2|TRBV28|-|TRBD1
TGTGCCAGCACCTACCCAGGGGGCTATGGCTACACCTTC
CASTYPGGYGYTF
>TRBJ1-2|TRBV7-2|-|-
TGTGCCAGCAGTTCTATAAGCGGAGCAGGCGGCTACACCTTC
CASSSISGAGGYTF
>TRBJ2-1|TRBV29-1|-|TRBD2
TGCAGCGTTGAAGAGGGACTAGCGGGAGGGGTCGATGAGCAGTTCTTC
CSVEEGLAGGVDEQFF
>TRBJ1-1|TRBV18|-|TRBD1
TGTGCCAGCTCACCTTTGGGACAGCTGAACACTGAAGCTTTCTTT
CASSPLGQLNTEAFF
>TRBJ2-2|TRBV18|-|-
TGTGCCAGCTCACTACTAAACACCGGGGAGCTGTTTTTT
CASSLLNTGELFF
>TRBJ1-5|TRBV21-1|few|-
TGTGCCAGCAGCAAAGCGACGGGACAGGGTAGGGATAGCAATCAGCCCCAGCATTTT
CASSKATGQGRDSNQPQHF
>TRBJ2-7|TRBV5-5|-|-
TGTGCCAGCAGCTTGGGACTCTCAATCTACGAGCAGTACTTC
CASSLGLSIYEQYF
>TRBJ2-1|TRBV11-3|-|TRBD2
TGTGCCAGCAGCATCGGGACTAGCGGACTGGGTGAGCAGTTCTTC
CASSIGTSGLGEQFF
>TRBJ2-2|TRBV3-1/TRBV3-2|-|-
TGTGCCAGCAGTTCTTACTGGGCAATTGACACCGGGGAGCTGTTTTTT
CASSSYWAIDTGELFF
>TRBJ2-7|TRBV3-1/TRBV3-2|-|-
TGTGCCAGCAGCCAACTGCCCAGCTCCTACGAGCAGTACTTC
CASSQLPSSYEQYF
>TRBJ1-1|TRBV5-1|-|-
TGCGCCAGCAGCTTGGCCCATGGGAGCTCTACTGAAGCTTTCTTT
CASSLAHGSSTEAFF
>TRBJ1-4|TRBV24-1|once|-
TGTGCCACCAGTGATTCCCGATACGAAACGAAAAGCCTGTTTTTT
CATSDSRYETKSLFF